The sequence of this T cell receptor beta chain was determined in a study of cytomegalovirus exposure and HLA in healthy donors. The overall study: The same platform was used for the roughly 130 validation repertoires as for the approximately 720 first-cohort repertoires, as reported in a later analysis. Study-level findings and limits: Subsequent analysis found a tendency for first-cohort TCR clusters to co-occur within the approximately 130 validation repertoires. Investigators reported more than 150 TCR beta chains as tied to cytomegalovirus.

Concerning this clone: Its antigen is not known.

Germline CDR1 MNHEY, CDR2 SVGAGI. This CDR3 has 12 residues. V shed 5 bases and J shed 9 bases, with 14 bases lying between them. Produced via immunoSEQ multiplex PCR; TCRdb's table is partial and in-frame only. The table includes under 250,000 clones, about 93% detected once. Specimen: PBMCs. The chain recombines TRBV6-5 with TRBJ2-7; weak D call: TRBD1 (5 bases). This sequence originates from a woman aged 18 to 35 in good health and CMV-seronegative. CDR3 sequence reads: CASSPDRITQYF. The CDR3 coding sequence is TGTGCCAGCAGTCCTGACAGAATCACGCAGTACTTC.